This TCR beta chain is drawn from a study of cytomegalovirus exposure and HLA in healthy donors. The germline gives CDR1 MGHDK, CDR2 SYGVNS. The CDR3 has 15 residues. Trimming removed 2 bases from V and 2 bases from J; junction bases left unmatched: 3. In the PCR, 60 Vbeta and 13 Jbeta primers were used. TCRdb keeps only in-frame clones here, not all; method: immunoSEQ multiplex PCR. The sample carries about 210,000 clones, 75% to 80% recorded once. Material for sequencing was PBMCs. The receptor was derived from a woman in her 30s in good health and CMV-seropositive. This rearrangement joins TRBV25-1 to TRBJ2-1; TRBD2 matches at 7 bases. DNA of the CDR3: TGTGCCAGCAGTGAAGCCACTAGCGCCTACAATGAGCAGTTCTTC. Encoded protein: CASSEATSAYNEQFF. Using reference TRBV25-1 and TRBJ2-1 for the parts outside the CDR3, the full variable domain is EADIYQTPRYLVIGTGKKITLECSQTMGHDKMYWYQQDPGMELHLIHYSYGVNSTEKGDLSSESTVSRIRTEHFPLTLESARPSHTSQYLCASSEATSAYNEQFFGPGTRLTVL.